A selection of T cell receptor beta chains follows, all from one sample in a study of regulatory dendritic cells for organ transplantation. No antigens are known for them. Profiling relied on immunoSEQ multiplex PCR, and the TCRdb table lists in-frame clones only, not all of them. The table includes fewer than 5,000 clones, about 76% detected once. The sequenced sample consisted of memory CD8+ T cells from blood cultured with dendritic cells. Every receptor here comes from a human donor in good health. Both conserved end residues are part of each CDR3. A D gene is named only where the DNA matches it firmly.

j_call d_call v_call cdr3_length cdr3_aa
TRBJ2-1 . TRBV4-3 15 CASSQDRTSYNEQFF
TRBJ2-5 . TRBV14 14 CASSLGDGQETQYF
TRBJ2-7 . TRBV27 17 CASSLSTGATEFYEQYF
TRBJ2-7 TRBD2 TRBV6-5 15 CASSYTAGGAYEQYF
TRBJ2-1 TRBD1 TRBV29-1 15 CSVVLRGTGYREQFF
TRBJ1-2 . TRBV10-2 13 CASSVNQGYGYTF
TRBJ2-1 . TRBV7-9 16 CASSPWGGRNYNEQFF
TRBJ2-7 . TRBV27 14 CASSSSTGFHEQYF
TRBJ2-7 . TRBV6-9 13 CASSLTISYEQYF
TRBJ1-6 TRBD1 TRBV28 14 CASRPDRGSSPLHF
TRBJ2-2 . TRBV27 12 CASSFSPGELFF
TRBJ2-6 TRBD2 TRBV19 16 CASSLGEGSGANVLTF
TRBJ2-6 . TRBV19 15 CASSTAVDGANVLTF
TRBJ2-7 . TRBV4-1 15 CASSQQPGLNYEQYF
TRBJ1-2 . TRBV7-9 13 CAATGSMNYGYTF
TRBJ2-3 TRBD2 TRBV18 15 CASSPLAGSTDTQYF
TRBJ1-3 . TRBV9 15 CASSVGGGSGNTIYF
TRBJ2-7 . TRBV15 14 CATSRSGRSYEQYF
TRBJ2-3 . TRBV13 14 CASSLEGRVDTQYF
TRBJ1-2 . TRBV7-2 15 CASSLYLGYWYGYTF
TRBJ2-7 TRBD1 TRBV6-1 14 CASEVGTASYEQYF
TRBJ1-1 . TRBV28 11 CASSLYPEAFF
TRBJ2-3 . TRBV6-4 15 CASSDGTAGGDTQYF
TRBJ1-1 TRBD1 TRBV2 13 CASRHRGLPEAFF
TRBJ1-3 . TRBV30 16 CAWSVSVWERGNTIYF
TRBJ2-3 TRBD2 TRBV9 19 CASSVTGGLAGGPGDTQYF